This T cell receptor beta chain comes out of a study of T cell repertoires in cytomegalovirus infection. Study-level background: Both a matching HLA type and CMV infection were indicated by public TCR beta signatures.

This clonotype has just a few counts. Its antigen is currently unknown. MiXCR was run by TCRdb on the reads, yielding one entry per CDR3 protein. Here the sample spans under 850,000 distinct CDR3 sequences, around 30% being singletons. The CDR3 contains 14 residues. V lost 3 bases to trimming and J lost 6 bases, with 15 bases between them. The germline V gene has CDR1 SGHRS and CDR2 YFSETQ. Study results and caveats: Dominant in the ex vivo response were TCR beta clonotypes restricted by HLA-C and specific for CMV. Carriers of CMV and the relevant HLA type were discriminated by public TCR beta frequency.

Material: cultured PBMCs, obtained from culture after CMV antigen stimulation. The genes are TRBV5-1 and TRBJ1-2; D perhaps matches TRBD1 (6 bases). This TCR was sampled from a human donor in good health (CMV status not recorded). Some clones in this sample may be carry-over from other donors' samples. Here the CDR3 DNA reads TGCGCCAGCAGCTCGCGACAGGCCTGGGATGGCTACACCTTC. Translation gives CASSSRQAWDGYTF. Supplemented by reference TRBV5-1 and TRBJ1-2, the full variable domain reads KAGVTQTPRYLIKTRGQQVTLSCSPISGHRSVSWYQQTPGQGLQFLFEYFSETQRNKGNFPGRFSGRQFSNSRSEMNVSTLELGDSALYLCASSSRQAWDGYTFGSGTRLTVV.